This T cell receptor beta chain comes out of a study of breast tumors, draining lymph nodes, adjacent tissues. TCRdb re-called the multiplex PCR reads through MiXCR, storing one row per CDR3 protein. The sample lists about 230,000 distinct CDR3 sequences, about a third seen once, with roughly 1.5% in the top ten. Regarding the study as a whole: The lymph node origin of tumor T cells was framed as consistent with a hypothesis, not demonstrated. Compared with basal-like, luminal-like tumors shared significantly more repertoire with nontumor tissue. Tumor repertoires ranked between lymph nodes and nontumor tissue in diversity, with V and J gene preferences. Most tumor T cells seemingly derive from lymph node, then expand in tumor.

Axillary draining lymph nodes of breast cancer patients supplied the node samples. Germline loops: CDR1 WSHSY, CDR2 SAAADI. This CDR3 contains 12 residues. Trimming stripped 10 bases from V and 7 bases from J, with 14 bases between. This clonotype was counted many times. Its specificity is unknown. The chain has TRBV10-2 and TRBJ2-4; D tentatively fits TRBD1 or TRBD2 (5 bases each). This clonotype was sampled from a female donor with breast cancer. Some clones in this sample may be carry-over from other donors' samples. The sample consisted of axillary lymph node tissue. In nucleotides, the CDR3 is TGCGCCACCTCCTTGGGGGAGAACATTCAGTACTTC. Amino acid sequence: CATSLGENIQYF.